This entry concerns a single TCR beta chain. This sample was included in a study of blood T cell repertoires in COVID-19. Study in general: The origin of the acute and convalescent COVID-19 samples was the United States, Italy and Spain. The analysed material was cDNA or gDNA that came from T cells, B-cell-depleted T cells, or PBMCs.

In the original analysis: By means of reference gene primer amplification, nucleated cell counts were estimated. Sequencing was performed with immunoSEQ multiplex PCR; in TCRdb, only in-frame clones are kept and a portion is missing. V and J calls and clone size come straight from that table; D and trimming were deduced from the DNA. The sample yields roughly 62,000 clones, less than 80% seen once. The receptor was derived from a man in his 60s with acute or convalescent COVID-19. Input material: peripheral blood.

In nucleotides, the CDR3 is TGTGCCAGCAGCTTCAGACAGGGAAGCGACACAGATACGCAGTATTTT. Protein product: CASSFRQGSDTDTQYF. The chain uses TRBV7-8 and TRBJ2-3; 7 bases map to TRBD1. The germline V gene encodes CDR1 SGHVS and CDR2 FQNEAQ. The CDR3 spans 16 residues. V lost 3 bases, J lost 2 bases, and 8 bases stayed unmatched.